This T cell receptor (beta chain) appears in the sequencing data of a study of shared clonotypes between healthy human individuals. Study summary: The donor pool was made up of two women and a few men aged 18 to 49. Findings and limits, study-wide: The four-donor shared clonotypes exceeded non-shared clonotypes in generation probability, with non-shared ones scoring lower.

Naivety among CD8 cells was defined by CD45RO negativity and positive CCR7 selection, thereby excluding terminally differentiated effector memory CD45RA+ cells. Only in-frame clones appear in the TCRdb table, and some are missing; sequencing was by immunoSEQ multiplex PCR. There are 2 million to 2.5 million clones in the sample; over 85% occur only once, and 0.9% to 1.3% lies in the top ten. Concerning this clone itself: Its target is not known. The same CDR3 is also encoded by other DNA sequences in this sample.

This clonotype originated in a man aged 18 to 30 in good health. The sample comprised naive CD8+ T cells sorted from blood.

CDR3 residues: CASSGGQGSSYEQYF. CDR3 sequence (DNA): TGTGCCAGCAGCGGGGGACAGGGTAGCTCCTACGAGCAGTACTTC. The rearrangement uses TRBV7-9 and TRBJ2-7; the match to TRBD1 covers 9 bases. This CDR3 is 15 amino acids long. V was clipped by 5 bases and J by 0 bases; unmatched bases: 5. Germline V lookup: CDR1 SEHNR, CDR2 FQNEAQ (reference sequence).